This T cell receptor beta chain was sequenced in a study of shared clonotypes between healthy human individuals (dated by TCRdb to 2019 to 2021). General notes on the study: The cohort included a few men and a couple of women between 18 and 49 years of age. For each donor, three plates each were used for CD4 naive and CD4 memory, two plates were used for CD8 naive, and one plate was used for CD8 memory. To estimate repertoire size and how much clonotype sharing occurs between individuals, the study deeply sequenced the blood TCR repertoires of several healthy adults. Different laboratories and diverse techniques were used to prepare libraries and sequence TCR repertoires, to increase sequencing depth and limit assay-specific biases. Per donor, leukapheresis produced somewhere between about 0.85 and 10 billion PBMCs. Overall results and qualifications from the work: Pairwise subsampling indicated that sequencing depth was expected to affect the degree of clonotype sharing among donors. Even with the large sequencing depth, rarefaction of the sorted-subset datasets indicated that sequencing was incomplete. The genetic and exposure-history diversity represented was limited by the small number of donors. Across a few donors, approximately 4.9% of naive CD4, 3% to 4% of naive CD8, roughly 2.2% of memory CD4, and approximately 0.4% of memory CD8 clonotypes were shared. Larger estimated clonotype richness was generally found for naive subsets than for memory subsets. Sampling was restricted to blood, and TCR repertoires in tissues likely differ from the TCR repertoires found in blood. Clonotypes shared by all four sorted-subset donors showed higher generation probabilities than non-shared clonotypes.

Donors were healthy HIV-negative adults with no recently reported acute infections or vaccinations. Only Caucasian adults living in Nashville, Tennessee, USA were represented among the donors. Magnetic negative selection was used to enrich CD4+ T cells, after which naive cells were positively selected on CD45RA and the negative fraction became the memory subset. Blood was collected by leukapheresis, and PBMCs were isolated by Ficoll-Histopaque density gradient centrifugation and then cryopreserved in liquid nitrogen vapor phase. Analytical flow cytometry was used to check the purity and quantity of every magnetically sorted T cell population. From each sorted fraction, genomic DNA was isolated and quantified by UV absorbance on a Nanodrop 2000c. The table lists this clone with a count of one. The antigen this receptor binds is unknown. Base qualities are not recorded, but no much larger clone differs from it by a single base. This sample also contains other DNA sequences that code for the same CDR3.

Using the deep immunoSEQ assay, multiplex PCR amplified TCR CDR3 regions from genomic DNA. Extracted genomic DNA from each cell subset was distributed evenly across all wells of several immunoSEQ 96-well plates, and each plate was treated as a replicate. For sorted subsets, around 200 ng genomic DNA, equal to about 30,000 T cell genomes, was loaded into each replicate PCR. Purified libraries were measured with a Qubit 3.0 fluorometer, size-checked on a Bioanalyzer 2100, and measured again with the KAPA Library Quantification kit. Each immunoSEQ 96-well plate was sequenced on its own single-read 150-cycle Illumina NextSeq 550 flow cell. The published analysis was carried out like this. Because only junctional sequences without quality scores were contained in the immunoSEQ output, filtering matching that applied to full-length reads could not be performed. Sequences were annotated with PyIR, a Python wrapper for IgBLAST v1.9, using IMGT germline references to assign V/J genes and CDR3. Reads with weak V/J assignments (E-value above 1e-6), missing CDR3, stop codons, out-of-frame junctions, or ambiguous translated residues were removed. A V3J clonotype was defined by an identical inferred V gene, J gene, and CDR3 amino acid sequence. The percentage overlap between two repertoires was calculated by dividing the number of shared unique clonotypes by the size of the smaller repertoire. Three approaches were used to assess repertoire richness: RTK rarefaction, the Chao1 estimator, and Recon v2.1 estimates of unobserved clonotypes. Generation probabilities were computed with OLGA for all TCRbeta clonotypes obtained by the gDNA method from four donors. In TCRdb, the immuneACCESS table is reduced to in-frame sequences with V and J assigned. These tables do not hold every clone; where another copy was compared, an unresolved V gene accounts for under half, and the others remain unexplained. The V and J calls and clone size are taken from that table; D and trimming were inferred from the DNA. Across this sample there are about 2.4 million clones, with roughly 93% seen only once. In total, the top ten clones hold about 0.34% of the sample.

Its CDR3 holds 13 amino acids, cysteine through phenylalanine. CDR3 DNA only is kept here, 39 bases in frame from base 1. CDR1 and CDR2 were assigned from the germline V gene (reference sequence) as SGHNT and YYREEE. V is shortened by 2 bases, J by 1 base, and the region joining them spans 6 bases. Sequencing was carried out using naive CD4+ T cells from PBMCs. The cell subset or site label, as the study defines it: CD45RA+ positively selected. The TCR sequence derives from a man between 18 and 29 years old in good health. Some clones in this sample may be carry-over from other donors' samples. The chain employs TRBV5-4 and TRBJ2-5, with a tentative D call of TRBD1 or TRBD2, each matching 5 bases. The CDR3: CASSFGTQETQYF. The DNA is TGTGCCAGCAGCTTTGGGACCCAAGAGACCCAGTACTTC.